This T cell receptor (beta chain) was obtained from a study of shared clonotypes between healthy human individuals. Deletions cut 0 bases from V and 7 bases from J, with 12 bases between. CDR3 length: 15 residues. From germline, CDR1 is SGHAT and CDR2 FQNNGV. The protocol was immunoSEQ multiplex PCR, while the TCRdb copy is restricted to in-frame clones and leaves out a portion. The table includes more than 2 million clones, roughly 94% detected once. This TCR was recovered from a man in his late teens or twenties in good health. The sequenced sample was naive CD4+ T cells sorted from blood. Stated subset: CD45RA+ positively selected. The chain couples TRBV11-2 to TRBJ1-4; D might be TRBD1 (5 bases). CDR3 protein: CASSLDGGGTEKLFF. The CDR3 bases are TGTGCCAGCAGCTTAGATGGCGGGGGGACTGAAAAACTGTTTTTT.